Listed here is a single T cell receptor beta chain. This CDR3 has 16 amino acids. Looked up from germline, CDR1 is SGHDN and CDR2 is FVKESK. TCRdb re-called the 5' RACE reads and gives one entry per CDR3 protein, without DNA. The table for this sample gives about 30,000 distinct CDR3 sequences. This entry belongs to a study of T cells expressing NK-cell markers. The sequence derives from a woman between 18 and 70 years old in good health. The V call is TRBV14, the J call TRBJ2-7; absent DNA, TCRdb's TRBD2 call cannot be checked. Sequencing input: blood T cells: a sorted CD56 or NKG2C T cell subset, CD4+ or CD8+ T cells, or bulk PBMC T cells (not recorded which). CDR3 amino acids: CASSPRRLSRSYEQYF.